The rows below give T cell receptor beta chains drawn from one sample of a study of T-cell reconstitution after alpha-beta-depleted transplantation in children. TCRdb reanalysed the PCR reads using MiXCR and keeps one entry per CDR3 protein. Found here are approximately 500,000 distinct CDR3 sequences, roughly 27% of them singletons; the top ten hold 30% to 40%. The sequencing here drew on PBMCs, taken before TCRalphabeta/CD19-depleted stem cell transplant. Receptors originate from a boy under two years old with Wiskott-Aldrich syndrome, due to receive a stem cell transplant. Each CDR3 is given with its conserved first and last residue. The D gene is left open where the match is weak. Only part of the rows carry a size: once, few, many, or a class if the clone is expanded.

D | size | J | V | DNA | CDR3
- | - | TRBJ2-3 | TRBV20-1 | TGCAGTGCGGAGGGACAGTCAAGGGCCACAGATACGCAGTATTTT | CSAEGQSRATDTQYF
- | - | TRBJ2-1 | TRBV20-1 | TGCAGTGCTGTATACAATGAGCAGTTCTTC | CSAVYNEQFF
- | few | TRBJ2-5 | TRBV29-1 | TGCAGCGTTGTAAGCCGTCAAGAGACCCAGTACTTC | CSVVSRQETQYF
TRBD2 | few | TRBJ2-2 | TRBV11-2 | TGTGCCAGCAGCCGAGGGACTAGCGGGGCGTCGAACACCGGGGAGCTGTTTTTT | CASSRGTSGASNTGELFF
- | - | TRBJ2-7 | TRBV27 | TGTGCCAGCCACGCCGGGAGCTCCTACGAGCAGTACTTC | CASHAGSSYEQYF
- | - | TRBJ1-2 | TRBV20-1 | TGCAGTGCTAGAGCTCTAGTAGGGATGGGTGGCTACACCTTC | CSARALVGMGGYTF
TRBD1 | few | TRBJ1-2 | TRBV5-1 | TGCGCCAGCAGCACGGACAGGGGCTCGAACTATGGCTACACCTTC | CASSTDRGSNYGYTF
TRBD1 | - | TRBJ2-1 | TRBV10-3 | TGTGCCATCAGTGCGGACAGGGAGTTCTTCAATGAGCAGTTCTTC | CAISADREFFNEQFF
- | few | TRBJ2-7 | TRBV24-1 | TGTGCCACCAGTGATAGAGTGTCCTACGAGCAGTACTTC | CATSDRVSYEQYF
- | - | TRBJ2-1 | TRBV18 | TGTGCCAGCTCACCCCTGAGGGCTGGAGAGCAGTTCTTC | CASSPLRAGEQFF
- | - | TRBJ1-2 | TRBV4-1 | TGCGCCAGCAGCCCCCGCCTGGCTAACTATGGCTACACCTTC | CASSPRLANYGYTF
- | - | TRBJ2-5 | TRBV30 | TGTGCCTGGAGTGTAGCTAGGGAGACCCAGTACTTC | CAWSVARETQYF
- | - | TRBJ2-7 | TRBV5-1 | TGCGCCAGCAGCTTGTCGATCCTTGCCGGGAGACGTGGCGAGCAGTACTTC | CASSLSILAGRRGEQYF
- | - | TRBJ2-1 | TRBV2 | TGTGCCAGCAGTGGGGACTTACACAATGAGCAGTTCTTC | CASSGDLHNEQFF
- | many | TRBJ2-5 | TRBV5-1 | TGCGCCAGCAGCTTGGGGGTCCAAGAGACCCAGTACTTC | CASSLGVQETQYF
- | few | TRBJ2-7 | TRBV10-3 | TGTGCCATCAGCCCTACCGGGATGGGCACCTACGAGCAGTACTTC | CAISPTGMGTYEQYF
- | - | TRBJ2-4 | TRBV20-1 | TGCAGTGCTAGTGGACAGTCGGGGGTAGCCAAAAACATTCAGTACTTC | CSASGQSGVAKNIQYF
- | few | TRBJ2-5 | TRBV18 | TGTGCCAGCTCACCACGTCAGGGGCCCGAAGAGACCCAGTACTTC | CASSPRQGPEETQYF
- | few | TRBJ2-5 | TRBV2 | TGTGCCAGCAGTGACTACACGGGGGAGACCCAGTACTTC | CASSDYTGETQYF
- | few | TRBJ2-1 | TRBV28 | TGTGCCAGCAGTAAGGACGGTTACAATGAGCAGTTCTTC | CASSKDGYNEQFF
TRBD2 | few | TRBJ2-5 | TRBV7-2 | TGTGCCAGCAGCTTAGACGGGGCTAGCGGGAGAGAGACCCAGTACTTC | CASSLDGASGRETQYF
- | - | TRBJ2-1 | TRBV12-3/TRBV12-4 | TGTGCCACCGGTCCTAGCTCCTACAATGAGCAGTTCTTC | CATGPSSYNEQFF
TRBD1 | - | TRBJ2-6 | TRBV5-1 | TGCGCCAGCAGCCTCGGACAGGTCCGCTCCTCTGGGGCCAACGTCCTGACTTTC | CASSLGQVRSSGANVLTF
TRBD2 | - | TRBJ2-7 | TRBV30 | TGTGCCTGGAGCGGGAGGGAAAACGAGCAGTACTTC | CAWSGRENEQYF
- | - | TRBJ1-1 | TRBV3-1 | TGTGCCAGCAGCCAAGAAGGTAGGGTTGAAGCTTTCTTT | CASSQEGRVEAFF
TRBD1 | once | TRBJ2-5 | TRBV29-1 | TGCAGCGTCGCGACAGGGGGTTATCCCTCTGAGACCCAGTACTTC | CSVATGGYPSETQYF
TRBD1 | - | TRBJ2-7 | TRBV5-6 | TGTGCCAGCAGTTCCGGGACAGGCTCTAGAGAGCAGTACTTC | CASSSGTGSREQYF
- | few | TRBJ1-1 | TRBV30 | TGTGCCTGGTTCGGGGTTTTGAACACTGAAGCTTTCTTT | CAWFGVLNTEAFF
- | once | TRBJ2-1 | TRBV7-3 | TGTGCCAGCAGCCTCTATGTGGGCCTGGGGAATGAGCAGTTCTTC | CASSLYVGLGNEQFF
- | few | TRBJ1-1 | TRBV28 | TGTGCCAGCAGTTTTCCGACTGAAGCTTTCTTT | CASSFPTEAFF
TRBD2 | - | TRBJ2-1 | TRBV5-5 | TGTGCCAGCAGCCCGACTAGCGATGACAATGAGCAGTTCTTC | CASSPTSDDNEQFF
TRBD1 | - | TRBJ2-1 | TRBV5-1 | TGCGCCAGCAGCTTGGACGGACAGGGCTACAATGAGCATTTCTTC | CASSLDGQGYNEHFF